This is a list of T cell receptor beta chains from one sample in a study of blood T cell repertoires in COVID-19. Here immunoSEQ multiplex PCR was the method, and the copy in TCRdb shows in-frame clones only, minus some. The repertoire has 250,000 or so clones, around four fifths of them found once; the top ten carry approximately 4%. Sequenced input: peripheral blood. The receptors originated from a man in his fifties or sixties with acute or convalescent COVID-19. CDR3s leave out the opening cysteine and the closing phenylalanine or tryptophan. D genes are given only for firm matches.

j_call v_call d_call cdr3_aa
TRBJ1-5 TRBV15 - ATSKYREQPQH
TRBJ2-5 TRBV5-1 - ASSLRGGHQETQY
TRBJ2-3 TRBV5-1 TRBD2 ASSLSGTSAPSTDTQY
TRBJ2-5 TRBV10-1 - ASLGGSREGAQY
TRBJ1-1 TRBV9 - ASSVAGGGAEAF
TRBJ1-1 TRBV5-1 TRBD1 ASSLVVSGGTEAF
TRBJ2-7 TRBV9 TRBD1 ASSAGQGEYEQY
TRBJ2-7 TRBV19 - ASSISGQSYEQY
TRBJ2-5 TRBV2 - ASSEGFGEQETQY
TRBJ2-3 TRBV7-2 TRBD2 ASSLARMAGELDTQY
TRBJ1-4 TRBV6-2/TRBV6-3 - ASSYRGQMREKLF
TRBJ2-1 TRBV19 TRBD2 ASIEGGSKREQF
TRBJ2-6 TRBV5-1 - ASSLPGSLLSGANVLT
TRBJ1-1 TRBV10-3 TRBD1 AISERQGAVGTEAF
TRBJ2-1 TRBV5-1 TRBD2 ASSFSGGTYNEQF
TRBJ2-3 TRBV20-1 TRBD1 SASRGPGSTDTQY
TRBJ1-1 TRBV11-2 - ASSLGRVAMNTEAF
TRBJ2-3 TRBV5-1 TRBD2 ASSFGTSGPPGGDTQY
TRBJ2-1 TRBV29-1 TRBD2 SVLQAGGNEQF
TRBJ2-4 TRBV7-6 - ASSGASGDIQY
TRBJ1-1 TRBV5-6 - ASSFSTEAF
TRBJ2-2 TRBV12-5 - ASGTDWNTGELF
TRBJ1-2 TRBV27 - ASSLFGGPDYGYT
TRBJ1-5 TRBV6-1 - ASSDHRVTSNQPQH
TRBJ2-7 TRBV7-9 TRBD1 ASSSGTGSYEQY
TRBJ2-7 TRBV28 - ASSLLWGDHYEQY
TRBJ2-3 TRBV1 - TSSQDLGGGSTDTQY
TRBJ2-1 TRBV3-1/TRBV3-2 - ASSPTGYNEQF
TRBJ2-7 TRBV2 - ASRGSQGPYYEQY
TRBJ1-2 TRBV4-1 - ASSPTADYGYT
TRBJ2-7 TRBV10-3 TRBD2 AISEQLAGGREQY
TRBJ1-3 TRBV19 - ASSMFAVGFYGSGNTIY
TRBJ1-2 TRBV28 TRBD1 ASRTGGPTNYGYT